The following is a T cell receptor (beta chain) sequence with its context. It lacks a known antigen. No qualities accompany the bases; no much larger clone lies one base away. CDR1 and CDR2, per the germline V gene (reference sequence), are LNHDA and SQIVND. V drops 7 bases and J drops 2 bases, leaving 20 bases in between. The CDR3 runs 16 amino acids, cysteine and phenylalanine included. Solely the CDR3 DNA is kept, with 48 bases framed from the first base. RNA was extracted using the RNeasy kit, and about 0.5 to 1 ug of the RNA was reverse transcribed with random hexamers. The immunoSEQ multiplex PCR assay, which covers 54 Vbeta and 13 Jbeta segments, was used to amplify TCR beta CDR3 regions. PCR amplification bias was corrected by using a synthetic template baseline for primer optimization and computational correction. In the source study's methods: Only productive sequences were kept, with reads annotated to V, D and J genes according to IMGT and analyzed in immunoSEQ Analyzer. Clonality was computed as one minus Shannon entropy normalized by log2 of the number of productive unique sequences. Public and private clones were assessed among the 100 most prevalent clones of each patient and control. Clones were defined as Susac-specific if absent from the healthy and MS cohorts, from 1052 published viral clones and from other ImmuneACCESS disease sequences. TCRdb ran its own pipeline on the public reads, namely fastp trimming at Q25 and MiXCR clone calling, and kept in-frame beta chains. Rows are combined by CDR3 protein, so each entry shows the most common genes and DNA. The V and J calls shown here were made by TCRdb, not taken from the authors' results. The sample table shows 110,000 or so distinct CDR3 sequences, and 90% to 96% are seen once. Jointly, the top ten make up around 0.1% of the sample.

This sample was taken from a study of CD8 T cells in Susac syndrome (dated by TCRdb to about 2019). Describing the broader study: The study used repertoire sequencing to test whether antigen drove CD8+ T cell activation and differentiation in Susac syndrome. Findings and caveats that apply to the study as a whole: The number of individuals in the TCR sequencing and HLA analysis was acknowledged as relatively small.

Peripheral blood CD8+ and CD4+ T cells from healthy donors, Susac syndrome patients and multiple sclerosis patients were profiled using high-throughput TCR beta sequencing. Healthy donors were age- and sex-matched controls. Bulk CD8+ and CD4+ T cells were purified by magnetic negative isolation, while CD8+ TEMRA cells were enriched using FACS. Blood was collected in EDTA tubes and processed within 24 hours, with PBMCs isolated through density gradient centrifugation. PBMCs intended for TCR sequencing were cryopreserved in liquid nitrogen and were subsequently thawed in a 37 degrees C water bath. The sorted or isolated CD4+, CD8+ and CD8+ TEMRA cells had a purity of 90% or higher.

Sequencing input: CD4+ T cells from PBMCs. The sequence derives from a human donor in good health. Rearrangement joined TRBV19 to TRBJ2-5; matching of 6 bases hints at TRBD2 as the D gene. The DNA sequence is as follows: TGTGCCAGTACCAACCGGGGTCGAGGAGGGCAAGAGACCCAGTACTTC. The resulting protein is CASTNRGRGGQETQYF.